Below are 8 T cell receptor beta chains sequenced from a single sample in a study of cytomegalovirus exposure and HLA in healthy donors (TCRdb year 2017). Library preparation was by the immunoSEQ multiplex PCR assay. A mixture of 60 forward primers for TCR Vbeta segments and 13 reverse primers for TCR Jbeta segments was used in the multiplex PCR. This immuneACCESS table, as held by TCRdb, lists in-frame sequences with V and J called but not all clones. Of the missing ones, under half trace to an unresolved V gene in checked studies; the others have no known cause. The sample includes roughly 130,000 clones, with approximately 80% observed a single time. The top ten clones comprise 1% of the sample. Sequencing was carried out using PBMCs. The receptors here all came from a man aged 35 to 55 in good health and CMV-seronegative.

Points on this clone: Additional DNA sequences in this sample encode the identical CDR3. The chain combines TRBV5-1 with TRBJ2-5; tentatively, D is TRBD2 (5 bases). CDR3 size: 14 residues. V lost 0 bases, J lost 5 bases, and 11 bases lay in between. CDR1 and CDR2 from the germline V gene are SGHRS and YFSETQ. The CDR3: CASSLGGLGETQYF. In DNA form, the CDR3 reads TGCGCCAGCAGCTTGGGAGGGCTGGGGGAGACCCAGTACTTC. The full variable domain, in which reference TRBV5-1 and TRBJ2-5 provide the parts outside the CDR3, is KAGVTQTPRYLIKTRGQQVTLSCSPISGHRSVSWYQQTPGQGLQFLFEYFSETQRNKGNFPGRFSGRQFSNSRSEMNVSTLELGDSALYLCASSLGGLGETQYFGPGTRLLVL.

The chain links TRBV28 to TRBJ1-2; 9 bases agree with TRBD1. V was pared by 5 bases and J by 7 bases, with 5 bases of the junction left unmatched. Germline CDR1 and CDR2: MDHEN and SYDVKM. The CDR3 has 13 residues. CDR3 nucleotides: TGTGCCAGCAGTGGGGGGACAGGGCTTGGCTACACCTTC. Its protein product is CASSGGTGLGYTF.

The chain combines TRBV5-1 with TRBJ1-2; D unclear. Trimming cost V 3 bases and J 2 bases, with 5 bases left between them. CDR3 length equals 12 residues. Germline values: CDR1 SGHRS, CDR2 YFSETQ. CDR3 nucleotides: TGCGCCAGCAGCTCCCAGAACTATGGCTACACCTTC. Translation: CASSSQNYGYTF.

The V and J genes are TRBV7-7 and TRBJ2-2, with 7 nucleotides matching TRBD1. Trimming cost V 5 bases and J 1 base; bases outside gene matches: 1. This CDR3 spans 14 amino acids. Germline CDR1 and CDR2: SSHAT and FNYEAQ (reference sequence). CDR3 loop: CASSRDRNTGELFF. The CDR3 DNA sequence: TGTGCCAGCAGCAGGGACAGGAACACCGGGGAGCTGTTTTTT.

The genes are TRBV7-8 and TRBJ1-5, with D possibly matching TRBD1 (6 bases). Germline CDR1 is SGHVS and CDR2 is FQNEAQ. The CDR3 has 16 residues. Trimming took off 5 bases at V and 5 bases at J, with 19 bases between the two ends. CDR3 nucleotide sequence: TGTGCCAGCAGCCCCTCCCCGGGACAAAATTATCAGCCCCAGCATTTT. Translated, it gives CASSPSPGQNYQPQHF.

The chain couples TRBV4-2 to TRBJ2-1, with 7 positions matching TRBD2. CDR1 and CDR2 from the germline V gene are LGHNA and YNFKEQ. Losses at the gene ends were 4 bases for V and 2 bases for J; bases not matched to a gene: 8. This CDR3 has 16 amino acids. CDR3 bases: TGTGCCAGCAGCCCCCCAGGCGGGGGAACCTACAATGAGCAGTTCTTC. Amino acids: CASSPPGGGTYNEQFF.

V usage is TRBV30 and J usage is TRBJ2-2; D may be TRBD2 (6 bases). CDR1 GTSNPN and CDR2 SVGIG come from the germline V gene (reference sequence). Trimming stripped 2 bases from V and 2 bases from J, with 15 bases between. The CDR3 is made up of 16 amino acids. The CDR3 here is CAWSTPTGGNTGELFF. The CDR3, as DNA: TGTGCCTGGAGTACCCCCACCGGGGGAAACACCGGGGAGCTGTTTTTT.

This clone came up once. The rearrangement uses TRBV5-1 and TRBJ2-3, with TRBD1 matching 9 bases. CDR1 SGHRS and CDR2 YFSETQ come from the germline V gene. This CDR3 region has 16 residues. V gave up 4 bases and J gave up 4 bases; unmatched junction bases: 10. The CDR3 region is CASSRTGTGYADTQYF. For the CDR3, the DNA is TGCGCCAGCAGCCGGACCGGGACAGGGTATGCAGATACGCAGTATTTT.